This record concerns one T cell receptor beta chain sequence. The antigen remains unidentified. The sample belongs to a study of early T cells in non-severe SARS-CoV-2 infection. About the research overall: Chains were unpaired, as sequencing was done on bulk RNA from unsorted whole blood.

V lost 3 bases and J 3 bases, leaving 8 bases between the germline ends. The CDR3 extends over 14 amino acids. Germline V gene data show CDR1 as SGHDN and CDR2 as FVKESK. Individual cDNA molecules each received unique molecular identifiers attached to them. Each CDR3 protein gets one entry after TCRdb re-called the 5' RACE reads with MiXCR. The repertoire holds approximately 81,000 distinct CDR3 sequences, with less than 8% as singletons. Whole-study results and caveats: Anti-spike CD8 specificities were favored by VDJdb matching, whose results missed private and CD4 specificities.

The rearrangement links TRBV14 to TRBJ1-4; no clear D gene. Source material: whole blood. The source is an adult who was a healthcare worker with PCR-confirmed SARS-CoV-2 infection or an uninfected control (not recorded which). The CDR3 loop reads CASSQRTANEKLFF. The CDR3 coding sequence is TGTGCCAGCAGCCAGCGGACGGCTAATGAAAAACTGTTTTTT.